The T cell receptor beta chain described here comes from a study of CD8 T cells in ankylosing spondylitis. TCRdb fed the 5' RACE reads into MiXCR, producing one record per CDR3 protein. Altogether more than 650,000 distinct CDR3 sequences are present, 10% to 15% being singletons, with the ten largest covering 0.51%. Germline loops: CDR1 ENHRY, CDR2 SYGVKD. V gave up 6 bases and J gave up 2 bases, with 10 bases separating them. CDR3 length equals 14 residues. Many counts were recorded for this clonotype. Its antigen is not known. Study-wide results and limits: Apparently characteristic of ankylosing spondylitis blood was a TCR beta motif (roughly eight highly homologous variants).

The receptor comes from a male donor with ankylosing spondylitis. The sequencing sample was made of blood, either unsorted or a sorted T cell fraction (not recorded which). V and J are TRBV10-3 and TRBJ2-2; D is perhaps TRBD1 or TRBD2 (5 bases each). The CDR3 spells CAIRGRGNTGELFF. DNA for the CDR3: TGTGCCATCAGGGGACGGGGAAACACCGGGGAGCTGTTTTTT.